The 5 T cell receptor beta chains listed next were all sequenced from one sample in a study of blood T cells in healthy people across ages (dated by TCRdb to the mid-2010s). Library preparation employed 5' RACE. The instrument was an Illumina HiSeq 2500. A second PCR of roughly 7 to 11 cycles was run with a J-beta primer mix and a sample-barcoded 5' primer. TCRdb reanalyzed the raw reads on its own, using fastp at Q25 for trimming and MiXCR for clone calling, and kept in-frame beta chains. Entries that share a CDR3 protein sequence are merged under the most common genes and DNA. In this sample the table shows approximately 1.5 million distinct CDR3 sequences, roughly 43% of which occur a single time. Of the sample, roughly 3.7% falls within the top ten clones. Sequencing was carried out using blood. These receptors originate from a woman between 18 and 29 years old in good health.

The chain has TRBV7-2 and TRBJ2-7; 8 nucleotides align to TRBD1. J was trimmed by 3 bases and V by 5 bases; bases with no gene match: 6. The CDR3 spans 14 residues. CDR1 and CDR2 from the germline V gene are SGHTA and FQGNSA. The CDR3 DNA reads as TGTGCCAGCAGCCCACGGACAGGGTACTACGAGCAGTACTTC. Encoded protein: CASSPRTGYYEQYF.

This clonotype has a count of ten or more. CDR3 sequence: CASSGGTSNQPQHF. The DNA for the CDR3 is TGTGCCAGCAGTGGAGGGACTAGCAATCAGCCCCAGCATTTT. The chain combines TRBV25-1 with TRBJ1-5, with D maybe TRBD1 (5 bases). The ends were cut back, 4 bases at V and 0 bases at J, with 7 bases in the middle. Germline V CDR1 and CDR2: MGHDK, SYGVNS. This CDR3 is 14 amino acids long.

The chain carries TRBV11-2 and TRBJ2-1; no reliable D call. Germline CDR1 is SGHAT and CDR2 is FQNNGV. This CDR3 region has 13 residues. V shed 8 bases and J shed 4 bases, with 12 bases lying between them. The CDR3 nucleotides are TGTGCCAGCGGCCAGATGGAGTACAATGAGCAGTTCTTC. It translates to CASGQMEYNEQFF.

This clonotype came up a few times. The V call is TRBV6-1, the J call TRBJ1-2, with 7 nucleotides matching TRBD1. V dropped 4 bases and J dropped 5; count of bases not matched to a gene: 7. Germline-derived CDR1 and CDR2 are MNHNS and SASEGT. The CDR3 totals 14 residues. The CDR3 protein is CASSALQGTYGYTF. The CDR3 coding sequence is TGTGCCAGCAGTGCGCTACAGGGGACATATGGCTACACCTTC.

DNA of the CDR3: TGCAGTGCTAGAGATCAGGGCGGGGGTCGCCAAGAGACCCAGTACTTC. As protein: CSARDQGGGRQETQYF. V is TRBV20-1 and J is TRBJ2-5; 7 positions match TRBD2. V lost 0 bases to trimming and J lost 1 base; unmatched junction nucleotides: 8. The CDR3 consists of 16 residues. Per the germline V gene, CDR1 is DFQATT and CDR2 is SNEGSKA (reference sequence).